This passage covers 11 T cell receptor beta chains from one sample sequenced in a study of Ad26.COV2.S vaccination and SARS-CoV-2 variants. Specified treatment: roughly 20 received Ad26.COV2.S at low or high dose, single or two shots; 5 received placebo; per-sample allocation not given. Samples were taken on day 63 after the first vaccine or placebo injection. TCRdb's copy holds only in-frame clones and misses some; the assay was immunoSEQ multiplex PCR. This sample has under 500,000 clones; around 92% occur once, and the top ten carry over 1.5%. Sequenced material: peripheral blood, taken in a trial of Ad26.COV2.S vaccine versus placebo. Source of these receptors: a person aged 18 to 59 who received the Ad26.COV2.S COVID-19 vaccine or a placebo.

A single count supports this clone. The chain has TRBV18 and TRBJ1-2; 8 bases fit TRBD1. The germline V gene encodes CDR1 KGHSH and CDR2 LQKENI. V lost 6 bases to trimming and J lost 2 bases; unmatched junction nucleotides: 2. This CDR3 comprises 13 residues. This CDR3 reads CASSWDRNYGYTF. The CDR3 DNA sequence: TGTGCCAGCTCTTGGGACAGGAACTATGGCTACACCTTC.

This clone was seen only once. Here the CDR3 DNA reads TGTGCCAGCAGCGGGCACCCCTCTGGGGCCAACGTCCTGACTTTC. Protein sequence: CASSGHPSGANVLTF. The chain recombines TRBV5-4 with TRBJ2-6; D call uncertain. Germline assignment: CDR1 SGHNT and CDR2 YYREEE (reference sequence). Trimming cost V 4 bases and J 0 bases, with 8 bases left between them. The CDR3 loop spans 15 amino acids.

This clone was seen only a few times. The genes are TRBV7-6 and TRBJ2-7; 8 nucleotides match TRBD1. Germline lookup yields CDR1 SGHVS and CDR2 FNYEAQ. V shed 5 bases, J shed 5 bases, and the junction held 5 bases outside the gene matches. This CDR3 is 13 amino acids long. The DNA of the CDR3 is TGTGCCAGCAGCGCCGACAGGGGCCACGAGCAGTACTTC. Its protein is CASSADRGHEQYF.

This clone appeared a single time. The chain links TRBV21-1 to TRBJ2-1; no check of the table's D call, TRBD2, against the DNA was made. TRBV21-1 is a documented pseudogene. The CDR3 consists of 23 residues. The CDR3 reads CASSLEPLPGGRIAGAIRQEQFF. Written as DNA, the CDR3 is TGTGCCAGCAGCCTAGAGCCCCTGCCGGGGGGGAGGATAGCGGGGGCCATTAGGCAAGAGCAGTTCTTC.

The chain combines TRBV5-6 with TRBJ2-3; 10 nucleotides match TRBD2. From germline, CDR1 is SGHDT and CDR2 YYEEEE. The CDR3 has 18 residues. J lost 2 bases, V lost 4 bases, and 13 bases had no gene match. This CDR3 reads CASSQEKAGGTPTDTQYF. CDR3 nucleotides: TGTGCCAGCAGCCAAGAAAAAGCGGGGGGGACCCCCACAGATACGCAGTATTTT.

This clone came up a few times. The chain combines TRBV15 with TRBJ1-4; D may be TRBD1 (6 bases). Trimming stripped 2 bases from V and 7 bases from J, with 14 bases between. The CDR3 runs to 15 residues. The germline V gene has CDR1 LNHNV and CDR2 YYDKDF (reference sequence). The CDR3 spells CATSRLGGRVEKLFF. The CDR3 DNA follows: TGTGCCACCAGCAGATTAGGGGGGCGGGTTGAAAAACTGTTTTTT.

This CDR3 reads CASSVEVRTGPDYEQYF. CDR3 sequence (DNA): TGTGCCAGCAGCGTAGAAGTTAGGACAGGGCCGGACTACGAGCAGTACTTC. The V call is TRBV9, the J call TRBJ2-7; TRBD1 matches at 8 bases. CDR1 and CDR2 from the germline V gene are SGDLS and YYNGEE. The CDR3 totals 17 residues. V shed 0 bases and J 3 bases; nucleotides not matched to a gene: 11.

The rearrangement uses TRBV6-2 or TRBV6-3 and TRBJ1-2, with 10 bases identical to TRBD1. With V trimmed by 7 bases and J by 1 base, 9 bases remained unmatched. Looked up from germline, CDR1 is MNHEY and CDR2 is SVGEGT. This CDR3 spans 16 amino acids. CDR3 coding DNA: TGTGCCAGCACCCCCTCTGGACAGGGGGTTAACTATGGCTACACCTTC. This sequence encodes CASTPSGQGVNYGYTF.

Concerning this clone itself: Distinct nucleotide sequences in the sample also encode this CDR3. This chain links TRBV9 with TRBJ2-3, with no clear D. Trimming stripped 1 base from V and 1 base from J, with 7 bases between. Germline CDR1 is SGDLS and CDR2 is YYNGEE. The CDR3 is 14 amino acids. The CDR3 coding sequence is TGTGCCAGCAGCGTACGTGGGGGCACAGATACGCAGTATTTT. Amino acids: CASSVRGGTDTQYF.

The chain has TRBV7-9 and TRBJ1-1; the match to TRBD1 covers 7 bases. V lost 5 bases and J lost 4; bases outside the gene matches: 7. This CDR3 contains 14 residues. Per the germline V gene, CDR1 is SEHNR and CDR2 is FQNEAQ (reference sequence). The CDR3 spells CASSHGQVGTEAFF. DNA of the CDR3: TGTGCCAGCAGCCACGGACAGGTTGGCACTGAAGCTTTCTTT. The full variable domain, its missing parts supplied by reference TRBV7-9 and TRBJ1-1, is DTGVSQNPRHKITKRGQNVTFRCDPISEHNRLYWYRQTLGQGPEFLTYFQNEAQLEKSRLLSDRFSAERPKGSFSTLEIQRTEQGDSAMYLCASSHGQVGTEAFFGQGTRLTVV.

V gene TRBV4-3 combines with J gene TRBJ2-7; TRBD2 aligns across 7 bases. The CDR3 consists of 14 residues. J lost 0 bases, V lost 3 bases, and 2 bases had no gene match. CDR1 is LGHNA, CDR2 YSLEER, per germline. This CDR3 reads CASSQRGSSYEQYF. The CDR3 DNA sequence: TGCGCCAGCAGCCAGCGGGGGAGCTCCTACGAGCAGTACTTC.